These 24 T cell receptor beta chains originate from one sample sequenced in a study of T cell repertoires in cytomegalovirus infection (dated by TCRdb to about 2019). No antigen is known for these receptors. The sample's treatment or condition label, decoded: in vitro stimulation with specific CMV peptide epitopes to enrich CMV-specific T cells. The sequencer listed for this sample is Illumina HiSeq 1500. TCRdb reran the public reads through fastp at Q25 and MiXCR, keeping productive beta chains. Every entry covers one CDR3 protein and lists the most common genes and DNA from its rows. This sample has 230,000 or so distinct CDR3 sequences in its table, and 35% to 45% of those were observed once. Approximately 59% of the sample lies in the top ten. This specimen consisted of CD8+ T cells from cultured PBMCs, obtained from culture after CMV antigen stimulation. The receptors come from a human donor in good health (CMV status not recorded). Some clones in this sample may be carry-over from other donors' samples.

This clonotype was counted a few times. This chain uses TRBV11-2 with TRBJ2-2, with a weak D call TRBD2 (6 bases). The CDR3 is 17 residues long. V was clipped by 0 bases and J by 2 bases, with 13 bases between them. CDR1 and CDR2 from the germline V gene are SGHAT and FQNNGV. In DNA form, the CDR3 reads TGTGCCAGCAGCTTAGATTTGTTAGCGGAAAACACCGGGGAGCTGTTTTTT. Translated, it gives CASSLDLLAENTGELFF. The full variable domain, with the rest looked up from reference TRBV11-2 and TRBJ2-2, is EAGVAQSPRYKIIEKRQSVAFWCNPISGHATLYWYQQILGQGPKLLIQFQNNGVVDDSQLPKDRFSAERLKGVDSTLKIQPAKLEDSAVYLCASSLDLLAENTGELFFGEGSRLTVL.

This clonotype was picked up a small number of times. CDR3 sequence (DNA): TGTGCCAGCAGACCGGGACAGGGTACTTCACCCCTCCACTTT. Protein sequence: CASRPGQGTSPLHF. The rearrangement links TRBV27 to TRBJ1-6; 9 nucleotides match TRBD1. The CDR3 runs to 14 residues. Per the germline V gene, CDR1 is MNHEY and CDR2 is SMNVEV (reference sequence). V trimming: 6 bases; J trimming: 9 bases; junction bases outside the gene matches: 6.

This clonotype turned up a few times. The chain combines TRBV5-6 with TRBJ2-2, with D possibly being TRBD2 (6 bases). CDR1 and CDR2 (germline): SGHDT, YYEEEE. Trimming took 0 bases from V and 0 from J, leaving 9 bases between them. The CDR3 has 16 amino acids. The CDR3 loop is CASSLGREPNTGELFF. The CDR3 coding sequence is TGTGCCAGCAGCTTGGGTCGGGAGCCGAACACCGGGGAGCTGTTTTTT.

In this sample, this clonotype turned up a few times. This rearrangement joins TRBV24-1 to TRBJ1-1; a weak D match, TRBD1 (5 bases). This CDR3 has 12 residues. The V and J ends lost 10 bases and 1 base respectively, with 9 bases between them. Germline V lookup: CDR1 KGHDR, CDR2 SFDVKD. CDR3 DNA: TGTGCCACGAGGGACGGGAACACTGAAGCTTTCTTT. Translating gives CATRDGNTEAFF.

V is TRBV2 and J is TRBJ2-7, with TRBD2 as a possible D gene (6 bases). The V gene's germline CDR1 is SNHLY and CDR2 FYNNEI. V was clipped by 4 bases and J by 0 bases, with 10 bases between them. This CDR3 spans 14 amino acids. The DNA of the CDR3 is TGTGCCAGCAGTGTGTTGGGGGGCTCCTACGAGCAGTACTTC. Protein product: CASSVLGGSYEQYF.

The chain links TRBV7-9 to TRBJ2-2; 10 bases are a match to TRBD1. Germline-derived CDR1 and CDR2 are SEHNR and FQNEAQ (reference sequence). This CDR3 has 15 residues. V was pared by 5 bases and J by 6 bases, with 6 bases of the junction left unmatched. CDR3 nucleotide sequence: TGTGCCAGCAGCCCCCGACAGGGGGCGGCCGGGGAGCTGTTTTTT. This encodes CASSPRQGAAGELFF.

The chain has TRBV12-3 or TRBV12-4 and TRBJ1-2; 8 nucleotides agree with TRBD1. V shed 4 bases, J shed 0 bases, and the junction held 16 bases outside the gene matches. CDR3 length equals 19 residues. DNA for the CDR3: TGTGCCAGCAGTTCGTCCGGACAGGGTAACACTTATTCTAACTATGGCTACACCTTC. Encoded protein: CASSSSGQGNTYSNYGYTF.

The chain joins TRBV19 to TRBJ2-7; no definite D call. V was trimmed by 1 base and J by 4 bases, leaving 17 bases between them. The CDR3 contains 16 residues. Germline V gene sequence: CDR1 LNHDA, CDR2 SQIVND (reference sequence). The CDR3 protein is CASSIASWGIKYEQYF. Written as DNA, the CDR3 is TGTGCCAGTAGTATAGCGAGCTGGGGAATAAAGTACGAGCAGTACTTC. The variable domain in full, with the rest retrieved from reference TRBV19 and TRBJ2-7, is DGGITQSPKYLFRKEGQNVTLSCEQNLNHDAMYWYRQDPGQGLRLIYYSQIVNDFQKGDIAEGYSVSREKKESFPLTVTSAQKNPTAFYLCASSIASWGIKYEQYFGPGTRLTVT.

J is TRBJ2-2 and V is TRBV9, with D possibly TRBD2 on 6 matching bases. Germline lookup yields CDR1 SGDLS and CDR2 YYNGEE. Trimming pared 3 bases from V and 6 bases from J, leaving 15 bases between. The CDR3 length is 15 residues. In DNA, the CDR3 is TGTGCCAGCAGCGGGAGGGAGTCGGTCCCCGGGGAGCTGTTTTTT. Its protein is CASSGRESVPGELFF.

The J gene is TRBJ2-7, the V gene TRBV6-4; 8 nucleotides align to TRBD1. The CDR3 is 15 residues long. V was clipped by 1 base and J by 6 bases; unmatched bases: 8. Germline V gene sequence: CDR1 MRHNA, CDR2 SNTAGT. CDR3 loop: CASSDLGQGASEQYF. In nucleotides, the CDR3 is TGTGCCAGCAGTGACTTAGGACAGGGCGCTTCCGAGCAGTACTTC.

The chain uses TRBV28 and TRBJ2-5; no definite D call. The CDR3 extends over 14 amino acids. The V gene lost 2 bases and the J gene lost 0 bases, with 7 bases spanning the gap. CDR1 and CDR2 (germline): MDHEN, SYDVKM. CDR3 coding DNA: TGTGCCAGCAGTTTACCTAGGTACCAAGAGACCCAGTACTTC. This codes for CASSLPRYQETQYF. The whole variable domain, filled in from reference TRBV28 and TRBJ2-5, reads DVKVTQSSRYLVKRTGEKVFLECVQDMDHENMFWYRQDPGLGLRLIYFSYDVKMKEKGDIPEGYSVSREKKERFSLILESASTNQTSMYLCASSLPRYQETQYFGPGTRLLVL.

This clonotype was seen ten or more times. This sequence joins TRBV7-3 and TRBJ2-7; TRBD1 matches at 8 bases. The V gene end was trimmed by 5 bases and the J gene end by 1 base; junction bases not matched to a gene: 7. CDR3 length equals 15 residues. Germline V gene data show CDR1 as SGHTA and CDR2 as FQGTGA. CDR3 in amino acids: CASSRGTGLSYEQYF. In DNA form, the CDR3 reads TGTGCCAGCAGCCGAGGGACAGGATTATCCTACGAGCAGTACTTC.

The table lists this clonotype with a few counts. The DNA for the CDR3 is TGTGCCAGCAGTGACAGGGGTGCTGGCGCAGATACGCAGTATTTT. This gives the protein CASSDRGAGADTQYF. This chain connects TRBV6-5 to TRBJ2-3, with 8 bases that match TRBD1. The CDR3 has 15 amino acids. V trimming: 5 bases; J trimming: 4 bases; junction bases outside the gene matches: 8. Germline-derived CDR1 and CDR2 are MNHEY and SVGAGI.

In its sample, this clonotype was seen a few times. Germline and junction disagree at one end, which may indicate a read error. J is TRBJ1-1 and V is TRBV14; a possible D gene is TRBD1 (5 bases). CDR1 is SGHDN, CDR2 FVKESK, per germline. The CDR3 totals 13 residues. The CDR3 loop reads CASRQAGTTEAFF. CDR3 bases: TGTGCCAGCAGACAAGCAGGGACCACTGAAGCTTTCTTT. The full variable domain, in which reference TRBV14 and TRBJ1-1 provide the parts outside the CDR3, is EAGVTQFPSHSVIEKGQTVTLRCDPISGHDNLYWYRRVMGKEIKFLLHFVKESKQDESGMPNNRFLAERTGGTYSTLKVQPAELEDSGVYFCASRQAGTTEAFFGQGTRLTVV.

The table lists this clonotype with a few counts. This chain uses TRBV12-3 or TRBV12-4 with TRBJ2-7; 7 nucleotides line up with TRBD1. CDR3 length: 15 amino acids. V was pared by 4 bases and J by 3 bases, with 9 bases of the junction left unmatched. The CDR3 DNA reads TGTGCCAGCAGTTCCCCGGGACAGAACTACTACGAGCAGTACTTC. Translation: CASSSPGQNYYEQYF.

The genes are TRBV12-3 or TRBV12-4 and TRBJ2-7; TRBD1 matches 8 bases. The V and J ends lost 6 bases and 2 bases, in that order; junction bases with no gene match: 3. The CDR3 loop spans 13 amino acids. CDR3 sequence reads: CASRGGQAYEQYF. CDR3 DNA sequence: TGTGCCAGCAGAGGGGGACAGGCCTACGAGCAGTACTTC.

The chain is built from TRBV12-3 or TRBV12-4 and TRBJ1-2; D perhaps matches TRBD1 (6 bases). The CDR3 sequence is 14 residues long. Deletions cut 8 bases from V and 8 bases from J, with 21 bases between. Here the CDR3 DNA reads TGTGCCAGCGGAACCTGGGACATACCAGGGGGCTACACCTTC. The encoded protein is CASGTWDIPGGYTF.

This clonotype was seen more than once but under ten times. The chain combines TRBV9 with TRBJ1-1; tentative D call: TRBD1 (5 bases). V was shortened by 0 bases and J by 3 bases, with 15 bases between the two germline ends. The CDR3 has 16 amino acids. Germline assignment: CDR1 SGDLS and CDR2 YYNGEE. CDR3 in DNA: TGTGCCAGCAGCGTAGTGGACACCCCGAGGGACACTGAAGCTTTCTTT. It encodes CASSVVDTPRDTEAFF.

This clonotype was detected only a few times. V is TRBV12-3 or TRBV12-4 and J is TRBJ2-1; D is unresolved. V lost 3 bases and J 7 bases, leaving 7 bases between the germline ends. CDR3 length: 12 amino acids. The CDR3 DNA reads TGTGCCAGCAGTTTGTTGTCGAATGAGCAGTTCTTC. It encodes CASSLLSNEQFF.

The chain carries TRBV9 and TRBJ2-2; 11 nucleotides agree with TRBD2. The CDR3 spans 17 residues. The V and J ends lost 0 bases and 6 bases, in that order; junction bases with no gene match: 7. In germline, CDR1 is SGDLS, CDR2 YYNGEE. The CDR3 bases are TGTGCCAGCAGCGTAGCTACTAGCGGGAGTAATGCCGGGGAGCTGTTTTTT. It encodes CASSVATSGSNAGELFF.

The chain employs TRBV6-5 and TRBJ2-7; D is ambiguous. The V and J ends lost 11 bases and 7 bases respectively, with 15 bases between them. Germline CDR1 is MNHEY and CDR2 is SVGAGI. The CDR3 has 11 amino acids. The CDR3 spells CASRLGGEQYF. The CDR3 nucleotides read TGTGCCTCCCGACTGGGCGGAGAGCAGTACTTC.

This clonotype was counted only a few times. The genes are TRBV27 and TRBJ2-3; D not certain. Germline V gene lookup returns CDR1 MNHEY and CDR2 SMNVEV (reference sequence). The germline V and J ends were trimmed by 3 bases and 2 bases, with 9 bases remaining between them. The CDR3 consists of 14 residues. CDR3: CASSFRRVTDTQYF. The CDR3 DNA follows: TGTGCCAGCAGTTTCCGACGGGTCACAGATACGCAGTATTTT.

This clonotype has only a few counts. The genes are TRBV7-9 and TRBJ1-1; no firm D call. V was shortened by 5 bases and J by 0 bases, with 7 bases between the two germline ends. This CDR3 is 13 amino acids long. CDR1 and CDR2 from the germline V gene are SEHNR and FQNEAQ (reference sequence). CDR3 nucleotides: TGTGCCAGCAGCGGGCTGATGAACACTGAAGCTTTCTTT. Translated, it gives CASSGLMNTEAFF.

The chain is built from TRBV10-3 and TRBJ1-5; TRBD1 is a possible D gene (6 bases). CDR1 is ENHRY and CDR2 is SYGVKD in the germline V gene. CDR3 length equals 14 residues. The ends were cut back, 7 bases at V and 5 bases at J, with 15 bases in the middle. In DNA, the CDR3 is TGTGCCATCACCCGGGGGCTATTTGATCAGCCCCAGCATTTT. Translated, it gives CAITRGLFDQPQHF.